Reported below is one T cell receptor beta chain. Its antigen is not known. The record originates from a study of identical twins. General study points: Modelling underestimated the level of out-of-frame TCR alpha sharing observed in monozygotic twins. Twins showed weaker excess sharing in their beta out-of-frame sequences.

Template switching added a universal primer site, and cDNA bore unique molecular identifiers. TCRdb called the 5' RACE reads again in MiXCR, with one record for every CDR3 protein. Found here are some 1,700,000 distinct CDR3 sequences, around a third of them singletons; the top ten hold 0.25% to 0.3%. Sequencing was performed on cord blood. The sequence derives from a newborn girl in good health.

CDR3 amino acids: CASRQMETQYF. CDR3 bases: TGTGCCAGCAGACAGATGGAGACCCAGTACTTC. The chain couples TRBV3-1 to TRBJ2-5; D is uncertain. Trimming left V 6 bases short and J 5 bases short, with 7 bases between. Germline assignment: CDR1 LGHDT and CDR2 YNNKEL (reference sequence). The CDR3 consists of 11 residues.